This T cell receptor (beta chain) originates from a study of blood T cell repertoires in COVID-19. The CDR3 sequence is 15 residues long. CDR1 and CDR2 from the germline V gene are LGHNA and YNFKEQ. Trimming took 7 bases from V and 4 from J; bases not matched to a gene: 9. The table came from immunoSEQ multiplex PCR; TCRdb's copy has only in-frame clones and leaves some out. This table has about 66,000 clones, around 80% appearing once. This clone has a handful of counts. This TCR derives from a human donor in a cohort sampled during active COVID-19. The sequenced material came from peripheral blood. The rearrangement links TRBV4-2 to TRBJ2-7; 11 bases are a match to TRBD2. The CDR3 is CASTQATSGRYEQYF. The CDR3 nucleotides read TGTGCCAGCACCCAGGCAACTAGCGGGAGATACGAGCAGTACTTC.